These 19 T cell receptor gamma chains were all obtained from the same sample, sequenced in a study of Vδ1+ human thymocytes. Regarding the study as a whole: Thymic TRG and TRD repertoires appeared highly polyclonal, with Gaussian CDR3 length distributions.

RNA was extracted from the cells and then reverse transcribed. The CDR3 regions were amplified by multiplex PCR from V-gene primers to a constant-region primer. TCRdb redid the clone calls on the multiplex PCR reads with CATT. Here the sample spans under 13,000 gamma-chain clones, more than 35% being singletons. Their antigen targets remain unknown. What was sequenced was Vdelta1+ gamma-delta thymocytes from the thymus. The sample's subset: FACS-sorted CD3+ TCRalphabeta- TCRVdelta1+ TCRVdelta2- thymocytes. All receptors derive from a boy younger than two who had congenital heart surgery.

The rearrangement uses TRGV9 and TRGJ1 or TRGJ2. No J segment appears in TCRdb, so it was assigned here by matching the sequence to germline. The CDR3 extends over 13 amino acids. The germline gives CDR1 GITISATS, CDR2 ISYDGTV (reference sequence). The junction had 5 bases not matched to a gene; V was cut back by 6 bases and J by 0 bases. For the CDR3, the DNA is TGTGCCTTGTGGCAGACGAATTATTATAAGAAACTCTTT. Translating it yields CALWQTNYYKKLF.

A remark on this clone: Sequence at one end of the junction differs from germline and may be a read error. The chain links TRGV8 to TRGJ1 or TRGJ2. Matching the DNA to germline supplied the J gene, which TCRdb does not give. Looked up from germline, CDR1 is VENAVY and CDR2 is YDSYNSRV. CDR3 length: 11 amino acids. CDR3 coding DNA: TGCGCCACCTGGGATAAGGGTAAGAAACTCTTT. It is translated as CATWDKGKKLF.

The V gene is TRGV5, the J gene TRGJ1 or TRGJ2. The J gene comes from matching the DNA to germline here; TCRdb lacks it. The V segment lost 2 bases and the J segment 7 bases; nucleotides outside the gene matches: 11. This CDR3 comprises 14 residues. In germline, CDR1 is VINAFY, CDR2 YDVSNSKD. The CDR3 sequence is CATWDIRREYKKLF. The CDR3 region has the DNA TGTGCCACCTGGGACATCCGTCGTGAGTATAAGAAACTCTTT.

Points on this clone: A much bigger clone sits one base away, suggesting this may be a read error. The sample carries other DNA sequences with the same CDR3. The chain uses TRGV3 and TRGJ1 or TRGJ2. No J gene is reported in TCRdb; it was inferred here by comparing the DNA with germline. The germline gives CDR1 VTNTFY, CDR2 YDVSTARD (reference sequence). The V and J ends lost 0 bases and 6 bases, in that order; junction bases with no gene match: 5. The CDR3 runs 13 residues. CDR3 residues: CATWDRRGYKKLF. In DNA, the CDR3 is TGTGCCACCTGGGACAGGCGTGGTTATAAGAAACTCTTT.

The assigned J gene is TRGJ1 or TRGJ2, but the V gene is uncalled. This CDR3 is built from 14 residues. The CDR3 DNA sequence: TGTGCCACCTGGGACGGGCCGCATTATTATAAGAAACTCTTT. Translating it yields CATWDGPHYYKKLF.

This clone was seen a few times. This chain uses TRGV8 with TRGJ1 or TRGJ2. The junction had 15 bases not matched to a gene; V was cut back by 3 bases and J by 13 bases. The CDR3 is 13 amino acids. Germline V CDR1 and CDR2: VENAVY, YDSYNSRV. The CDR3 loop is CATWDLRFMGKLF. CDR3 DNA sequence: TGTGCCACCTGGGATCTCCGCTTCATGGGAAAACTCTTT.

V usage is TRGV4 and J usage is TRGJ1 or TRGJ2. TCRdb carries no J gene annotation; the J gene was assigned here by matching the DNA with germline. The CDR3 has 13 amino acids. V was clipped by 6 bases and J by 6 bases; unmatched bases: 11. The V gene's germline CDR1 is EGSTGY and CDR2 YDSYTSSV. CDR3 loop: CATWTGESYKKLF. Here the CDR3 DNA reads TGTGCCACCTGGACTGGAGAGAGTTATAAGAAACTCTTT.

This chain connects TRGV3 to TRGJ1 or TRGJ2. TCRdb lists no J gene, so it was determined here by aligning the DNA to germline. Germline values: CDR1 VTNTFY, CDR2 YDVSTARD (reference sequence). The ends lost 0 bases at V and 5 bases at J; junction bases unmatched: 13. This CDR3 region has 16 residues. Here the CDR3 DNA reads TGTGCCACCTGGGACAGGCCCAAAGGAAGTGATTATAAGAAACTCTTT. Its translation: CATWDRPKGSDYKKLF.

This clone was counted between two and nine times. The V call is TRGV9, the J call TRGJ1 or TRGJ2. Germline CDR1 reads GITISATS; CDR2 reads ISYDGTV (reference sequence). The CDR3 totals 13 residues. V shed 2 bases, J shed 5 bases, and the junction held 6 bases outside the gene matches. CDR3 loop: CALWEALDYKKLF. The DNA for the CDR3 is TGTGCCTTGTGGGAGGCGCTGGATTATAAGAAACTCTTT.

This clone showed up just a few times. The V call is TRGV4, the J call TRGJ1 or TRGJ2. CDR3 length: 13 amino acids. The V gene's germline CDR1 is EGSTGY and CDR2 YDSYTSSV. Germline trimming cut 3 bases from V and 8 bases from J; bases unmatched to any gene: 10. CDR3 in amino acids: CATWDPPLDKKLF. The CDR3 bases are TGTGCCACCTGGGATCCCCCCTTAGATAAGAAACTCTTT.

This clone has more than one count but fewer than ten. The V call is TRGV3, the J call TRGJ1 or TRGJ2. The CDR3 loop spans 11 amino acids. Looked up from germline, CDR1 is VTNTFY and CDR2 is YDVSTARD (reference sequence). V dropped 8 bases and J dropped 6; count of bases not matched to a gene: 7. CDR3 loop: CATYRGYKKLF. The CDR3 DNA reads as TGTGCCACCTATAGGGGTTATAAGAAACTCTTT.

This sequence joins TRGV4 and TRGJ1 or TRGJ2. The CDR3 extends over 15 amino acids. Trimming removed 0 bases from V and 7 bases from J; junction bases left unmatched: 12. Germline lookup yields CDR1 EGSTGY and CDR2 YDSYTSSV. The CDR3 protein is CATWDGQHVGYKKLF. Written as DNA, the CDR3 is TGTGCCACCTGGGATGGGCAACATGTGGGGTATAAGAAACTCTTT.

The chain couples TRGV5P to TRGJ1 or TRGJ2. The J gene, absent from TCRdb, was called here by matching the DNA to germline. TRGV5P is a listed pseudogene. This CDR3 is 11 amino acids long. CDR3 sequence reads: CATGQRPKKLF. In DNA form, the CDR3 reads TGTGCCACCGGGCAGAGGCCAAAGAAACTCTTT.

This clone was seen more than once but under ten times. The chain carries TRGV8 and TRGJ1 or TRGJ2. There are 13 residues in the CDR3. Germline CDR1 is VENAVY and CDR2 is YDSYNSRV. V shed 2 bases, J shed 3 bases, and the junction held 4 bases outside the gene matches. The CDR3 bases are TGTGCCACCTGGGATAAGAGTTATTATAAGAAACTCTTT. Residues: CATWDKSYYKKLF.

This rearrangement joins TRGV8 to TRGJP2. No J segment appears in TCRdb, so it was assigned here by matching the sequence to germline. V was pared by 3 bases and J by 0 bases, with 7 bases of the junction left unmatched. From germline, CDR1 is VENAVY and CDR2 YDSYNSRV. This CDR3 spans 16 amino acids. Here the CDR3 reads CATWDSTNSSDWIKTF. CDR3 bases: TGTGCCACCTGGGATTCGACGAATAGTAGTGATTGGATCAAGACGTTT.

This clone has a single count. A much bigger clone sits one base away, suggesting this may be a read error. The identical CDR3 is also encoded by other nucleotide sequences in the sample. The V gene is TRGV3, the J gene TRGJ1 or TRGJ2. TCRdb gives no J gene; it was assigned here by matching the DNA to germline. CDR1 is VTNTFY, CDR2 YDVSTARD, per germline (reference sequence). The V gene end was trimmed by 0 bases and the J gene end by 2 bases; junction bases not matched to a gene: 4. The CDR3 runs 14 residues. The CDR3 sequence is CATWDRLDYYKKLF. The CDR3 DNA reads as TGTGCCACCTGGGACAGGCTGGATTATTATAAGAAACTCTTT.

The rearrangement joins TRGV3 to TRGJ1 or TRGJ2. TCRdb leaves out the J gene; it was filled in here by matching the DNA to germline. CDR1 and CDR2 (germline): VTNTFY, YDVSTARD (reference sequence). The CDR3 has 14 residues. The junction had 13 bases not matched to a gene; V was cut back by 5 bases and J by 6 bases. The DNA for the CDR3 is TGTGCCACCTGGGCAACTGTGGTCGGTTATAAGAAACTCTTT. Protein sequence: CATWATVVGYKKLF.

The J gene is TRGJ1 or TRGJ2, the V gene TRGV4. V gave up 5 bases and J gave up 4 bases; unmatched junction bases: 14. The germline V gene encodes CDR1 EGSTGY and CDR2 YDSYTSSV. The CDR3 loop spans 15 amino acids. This chain's CDR3 is CATWVPTTIYYKKLF. As DNA, the CDR3 is TGTGCCACCTGGGTCCCCACTACGATCTATTATAAGAAACTCTTT.

This clone was observed a single time. Other DNA sequences in the same sample also yield this CDR3. The rearrangement joins TRGV5 to TRGJ1 or TRGJ2. As TCRdb names no J gene, one was assigned here on the basis of a DNA match to germline. This CDR3 spans 14 amino acids. The germline CDR1 and CDR2 sequences are VINAFY and YDVSNSKD. J gave up 3 bases and V 0 bases, and 5 bases lay outside the gene matches. CDR3 in DNA: TGTGCCACCTGGGACAGGCATGGTTATTATAAGAAACTCTTT. Translated: CATWDRHGYYKKLF.